The T cell receptor (beta chain) under discussion was sequenced for a study of CD8 T cells in ankylosing spondylitis. Study-wide findings and caveats: Disease-linked clones were reportedly significantly enriched in matched ankylosing spondylitis synovial fluid. For ankylosing spondylitis blood, a TCR beta motif of several highly homologous variants appeared characteristic.

Germline CDR1 and CDR2: SGHTA and FQGTGA. The CDR3 consists of 13 residues. Trimming removed 6 bases at V and 0 bases at J, with 8 bases between. Remarks on this clonotype: Its antigen is unidentified.

TCRdb used MiXCR to reprocess the 5' RACE reads, holding one entry per CDR3 protein. The sample contains about 480,000 distinct CDR3 sequences, 17% of which appear only once. Sequencing input: blood, either unsorted or a sorted T cell fraction (not recorded which). The chain links TRBV7-3 to TRBJ1-1; unclear D gene. The receptor was derived from a male donor with ankylosing spondylitis. The CDR3 nucleotides read TGTGCCAGCAGTTTCCAGATGAACACTGAAGCTTTCTTT. This codes for CASSFQMNTEAFF. The full variable domain, rest sourced from reference TRBV7-3 and TRBJ1-1, is GAGVSQTPSNKVTEKGKYVELRCDPISGHTALYWYRQSLGQGPEFLIYFQGTGAADDSGLPNDRFFAVRPEGSVSTLKIQRTERGDSAVYLCASSFQMNTEAFFGQGTRLTVV.